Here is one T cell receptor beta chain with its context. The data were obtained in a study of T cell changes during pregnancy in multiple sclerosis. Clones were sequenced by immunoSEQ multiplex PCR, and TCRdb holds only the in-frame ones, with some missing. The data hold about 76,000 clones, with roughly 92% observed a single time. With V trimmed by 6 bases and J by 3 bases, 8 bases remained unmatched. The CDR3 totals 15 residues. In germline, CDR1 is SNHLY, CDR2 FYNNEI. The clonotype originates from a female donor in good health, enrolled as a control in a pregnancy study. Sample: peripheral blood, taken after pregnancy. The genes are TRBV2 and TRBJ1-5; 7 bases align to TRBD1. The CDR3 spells CASRRETGPNQPQHF. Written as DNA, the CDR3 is TGTGCCAGCAGAAGGGAGACAGGGCCCAATCAGCCCCAGCATTTT.